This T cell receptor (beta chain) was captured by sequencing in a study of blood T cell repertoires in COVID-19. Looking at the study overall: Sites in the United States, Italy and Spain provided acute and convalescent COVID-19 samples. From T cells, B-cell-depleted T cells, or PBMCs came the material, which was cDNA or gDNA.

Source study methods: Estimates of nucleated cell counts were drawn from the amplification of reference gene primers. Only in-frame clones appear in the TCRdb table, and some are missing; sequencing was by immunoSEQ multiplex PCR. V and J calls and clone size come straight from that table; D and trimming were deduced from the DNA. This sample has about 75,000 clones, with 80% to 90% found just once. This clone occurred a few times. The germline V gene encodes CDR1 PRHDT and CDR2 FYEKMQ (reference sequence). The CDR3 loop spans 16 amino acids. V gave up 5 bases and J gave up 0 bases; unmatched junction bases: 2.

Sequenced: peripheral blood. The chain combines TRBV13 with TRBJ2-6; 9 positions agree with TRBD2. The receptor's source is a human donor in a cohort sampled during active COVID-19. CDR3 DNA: TGTGCCAGCAGCATACTAGCGGGCTCTGGGGCCAACGTCCTGACTTTC. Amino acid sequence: CASSILAGSGANVLTF.